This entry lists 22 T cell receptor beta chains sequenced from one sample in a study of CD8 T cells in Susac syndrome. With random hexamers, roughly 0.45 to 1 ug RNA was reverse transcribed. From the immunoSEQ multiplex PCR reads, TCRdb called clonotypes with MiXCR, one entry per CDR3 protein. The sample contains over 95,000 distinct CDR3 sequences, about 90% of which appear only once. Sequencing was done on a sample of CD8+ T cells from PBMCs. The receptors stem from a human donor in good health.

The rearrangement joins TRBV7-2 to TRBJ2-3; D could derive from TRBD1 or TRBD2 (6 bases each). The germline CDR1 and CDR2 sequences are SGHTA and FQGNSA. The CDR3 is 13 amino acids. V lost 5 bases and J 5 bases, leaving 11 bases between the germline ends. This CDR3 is CASSPRGLDTQYF. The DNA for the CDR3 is TGTGCCAGCAGCCCACGGGGGCTAGATACGCAGTATTTT. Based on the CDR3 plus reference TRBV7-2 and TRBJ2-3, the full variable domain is GAGVSQSPSNKVTEKGKDVELRCDPISGHTALYWYRQSLGQGLEFLIYFQGNSAPDKSGLPSDRFSAERTGGSVSTLTIQRTQQEDSAVYLCASSPRGLDTQYFGPGTRLTVL.

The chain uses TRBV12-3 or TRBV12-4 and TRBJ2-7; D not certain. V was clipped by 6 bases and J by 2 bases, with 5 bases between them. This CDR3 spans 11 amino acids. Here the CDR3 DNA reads TGTGCCAGCAGAAGAACCTACGAGCAGTACTTC. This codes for CASRRTYEQYF.

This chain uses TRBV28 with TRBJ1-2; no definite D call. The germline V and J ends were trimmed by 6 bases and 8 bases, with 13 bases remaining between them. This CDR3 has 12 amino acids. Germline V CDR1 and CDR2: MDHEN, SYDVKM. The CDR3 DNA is TGTGCCAGCAGGTTAGCCGACCCCGGCTACACCTTC. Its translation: CASRLADPGYTF.

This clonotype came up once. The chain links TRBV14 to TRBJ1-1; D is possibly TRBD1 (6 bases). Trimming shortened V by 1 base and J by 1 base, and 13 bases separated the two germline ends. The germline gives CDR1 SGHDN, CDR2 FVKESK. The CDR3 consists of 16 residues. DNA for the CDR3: TGTGCCAGCAGCCAAGGGTCCTCGGACAGGAACACTGAAGCTTTCTTT. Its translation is CASSQGSSDRNTEAFF.

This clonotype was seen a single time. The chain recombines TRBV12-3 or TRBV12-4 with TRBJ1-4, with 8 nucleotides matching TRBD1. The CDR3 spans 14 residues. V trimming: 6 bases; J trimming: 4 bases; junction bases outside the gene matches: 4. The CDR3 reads CASSPGQVNEKLFF. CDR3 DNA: TGTGCCAGCAGCCCGGGACAGGTTAATGAAAAACTGTTTTTT.

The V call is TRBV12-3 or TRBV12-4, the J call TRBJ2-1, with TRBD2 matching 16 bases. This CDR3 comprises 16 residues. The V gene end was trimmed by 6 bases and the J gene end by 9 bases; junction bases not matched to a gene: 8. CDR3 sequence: CASRGLAGGPLREQFF. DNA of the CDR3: TGTGCCAGCAGGGGACTAGCGGGAGGGCCATTACGTGAGCAGTTCTTC.

The CDR3 DNA sequence: TGCGCCAGCAGCTTGGAGGTCCCGGAGAGCTATGGCTACACCTTC. The encoded protein is CASSLEVPESYGYTF. The genes are TRBV5-1 and TRBJ1-2; no reliable D call. From germline, CDR1 is SGHRS and CDR2 YFSETQ. Trimming shortened V by 0 bases and J by 4 bases, and 13 bases separated the two germline ends. The CDR3 contains 15 residues.

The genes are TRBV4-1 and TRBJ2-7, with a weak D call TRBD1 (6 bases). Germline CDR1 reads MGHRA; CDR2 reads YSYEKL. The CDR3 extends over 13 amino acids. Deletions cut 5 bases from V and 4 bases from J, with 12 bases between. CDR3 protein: CASSRNQGYEQYF. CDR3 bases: TGCGCCAGCAGCAGGAACCAGGGGTACGAGCAGTACTTC.

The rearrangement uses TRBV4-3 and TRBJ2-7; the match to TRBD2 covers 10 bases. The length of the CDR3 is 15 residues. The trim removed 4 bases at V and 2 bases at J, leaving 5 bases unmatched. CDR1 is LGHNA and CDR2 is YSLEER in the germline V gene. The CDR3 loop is CASSRGLAAAYEQYF. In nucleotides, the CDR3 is TGCGCCAGCAGCCGAGGACTAGCGGCAGCCTACGAGCAGTACTTC.

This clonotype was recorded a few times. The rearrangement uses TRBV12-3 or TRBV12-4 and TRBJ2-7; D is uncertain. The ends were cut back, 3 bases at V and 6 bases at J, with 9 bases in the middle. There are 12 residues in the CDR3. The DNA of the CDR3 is TGTGCCAGCAGTTTTGGGGATCTCGAGCAGTACTTC. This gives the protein CASSFGDLEQYF.

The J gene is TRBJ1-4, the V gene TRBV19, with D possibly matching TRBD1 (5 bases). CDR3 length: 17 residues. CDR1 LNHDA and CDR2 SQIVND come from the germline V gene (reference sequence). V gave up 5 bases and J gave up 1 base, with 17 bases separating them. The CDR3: CASSASMGPQTNEKLFF. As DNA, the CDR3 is TGTGCCAGTAGTGCTTCGATGGGACCCCAAACTAATGAAAAACTGTTTTTT.

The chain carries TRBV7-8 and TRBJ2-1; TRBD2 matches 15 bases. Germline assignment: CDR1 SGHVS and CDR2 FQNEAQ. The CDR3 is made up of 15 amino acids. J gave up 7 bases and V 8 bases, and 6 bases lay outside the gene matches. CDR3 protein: CASATGLAGGNEQFF. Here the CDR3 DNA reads TGTGCCAGCGCCACGGGACTAGCGGGAGGTAATGAGCAGTTCTTC.

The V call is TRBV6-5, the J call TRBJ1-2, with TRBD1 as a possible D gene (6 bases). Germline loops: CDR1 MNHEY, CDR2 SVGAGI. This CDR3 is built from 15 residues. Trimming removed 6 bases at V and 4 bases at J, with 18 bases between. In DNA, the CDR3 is TGTGCCAGCAGCCAGCAATCACAGGGAGGCTATGGCTACACCTTC. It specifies CASSQQSQGGYGYTF.

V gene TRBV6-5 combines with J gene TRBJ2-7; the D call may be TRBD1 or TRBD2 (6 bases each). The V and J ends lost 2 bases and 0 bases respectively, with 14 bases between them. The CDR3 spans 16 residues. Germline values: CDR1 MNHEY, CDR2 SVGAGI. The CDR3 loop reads CASSYRGRASSYEQYF. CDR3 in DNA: TGTGCCAGCAGTTACCGGGGGCGCGCGAGCTCCTACGAGCAGTACTTC.

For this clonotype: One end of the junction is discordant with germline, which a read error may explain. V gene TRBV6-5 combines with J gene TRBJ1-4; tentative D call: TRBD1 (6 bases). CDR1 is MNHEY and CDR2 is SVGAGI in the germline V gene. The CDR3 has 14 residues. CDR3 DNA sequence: TGTGCCAGCAGTTCCGGGACAAAAAATGGAAAACTGTTTTTT. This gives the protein CASSSGTKNGKLFF.

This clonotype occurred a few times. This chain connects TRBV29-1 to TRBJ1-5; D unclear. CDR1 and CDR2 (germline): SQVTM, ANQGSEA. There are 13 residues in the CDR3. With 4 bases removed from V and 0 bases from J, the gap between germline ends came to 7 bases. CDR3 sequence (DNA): TGCAGCGTTGGTGGGAATAGCAATCAGCCCCAGCATTTT. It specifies CSVGGNSNQPQHF.

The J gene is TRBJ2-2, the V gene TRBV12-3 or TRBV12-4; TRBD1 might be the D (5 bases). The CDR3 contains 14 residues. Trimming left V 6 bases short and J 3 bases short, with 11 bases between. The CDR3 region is CASSQGADTGELFF. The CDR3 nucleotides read TGTGCCAGCAGCCAAGGGGCAGACACCGGGGAGCTGTTTTTT.

The CDR3 DNA reads as TGCGCCAGCAGCCAAGAGGCTAGAGGTACCTACGAGCAGTACTTC. This gives the protein CASSQEARGTYEQYF. The rearrangement uses TRBV4-3 and TRBJ2-7; D is uncertain. The germline gives CDR1 LGHNA, CDR2 YSLEER. The V end lost 0 bases, the J end lost 2 bases, and 11 bases lay between the germline ends. The length of the CDR3 is 15 residues.

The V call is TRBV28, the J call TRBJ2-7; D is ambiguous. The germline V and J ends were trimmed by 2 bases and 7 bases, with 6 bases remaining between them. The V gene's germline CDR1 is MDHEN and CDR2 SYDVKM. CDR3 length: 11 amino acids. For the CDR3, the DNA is TGTGCCAGCAGTTTAATGGGTGAGCAGTACTTC. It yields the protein CASSLMGEQYF. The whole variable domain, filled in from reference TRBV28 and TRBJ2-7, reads DVKVTQSSRYLVKRTGEKVFLECVQDMDHENMFWYRQDPGLGLRLIYFSYDVKMKEKGDIPEGYSVSREKKERFSLILESASTNQTSMYLCASSLMGEQYFGPGTRLTVT.

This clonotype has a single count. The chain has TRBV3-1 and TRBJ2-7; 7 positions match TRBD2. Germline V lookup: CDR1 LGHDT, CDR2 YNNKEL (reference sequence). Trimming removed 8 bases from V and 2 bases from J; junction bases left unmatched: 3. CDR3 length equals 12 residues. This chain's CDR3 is CASGGSPYEQYF. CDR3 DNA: TGTGCCAGCGGCGGGAGTCCCTACGAGCAGTACTTC.

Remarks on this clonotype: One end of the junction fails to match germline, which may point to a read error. CDR3 DNA: TGTGCCAGCAGCCCGGGACTAGCGGGGGGCGGTCGGCAGCACTTC. Residues: CASSPGLAGGGRQHF. J is TRBJ2-7 and V is TRBV13; 15 bases line up with TRBD2. CDR1 and CDR2 from the germline V gene are PRHDT and FYEKMQ (reference sequence). The CDR3 covers 15 residues.

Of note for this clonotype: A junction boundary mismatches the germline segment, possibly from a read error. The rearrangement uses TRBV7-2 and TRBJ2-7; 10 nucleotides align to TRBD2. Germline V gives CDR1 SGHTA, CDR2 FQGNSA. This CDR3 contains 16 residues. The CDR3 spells CASSLGLAGVSYEQYF. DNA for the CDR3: TGTGCCAGCAGTTTAGGGCTAGCGGGGGTCTCCTACGAGCAGTACTTC.